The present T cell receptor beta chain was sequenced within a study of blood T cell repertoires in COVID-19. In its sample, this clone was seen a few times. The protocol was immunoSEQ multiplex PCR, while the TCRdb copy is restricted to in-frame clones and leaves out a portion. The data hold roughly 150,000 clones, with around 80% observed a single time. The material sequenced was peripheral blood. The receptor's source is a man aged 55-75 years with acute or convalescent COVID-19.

The CDR3 coding sequence is TGTGCCAGCAGCTTGTCAGGTGCAGGGCTGAGTGGAAACACCATATATTTT. This codes for CASSLSGAGLSGNTIYF. The rearrangement uses TRBV5-4 and TRBJ1-3; TRBD1 might be the D (5 bases). This CDR3 is 17 amino acids long. CDR1 is SGHNT, CDR2 YYREEE, per germline (reference sequence). Trimming stripped 1 base from V and 3 bases from J, with 17 bases between.